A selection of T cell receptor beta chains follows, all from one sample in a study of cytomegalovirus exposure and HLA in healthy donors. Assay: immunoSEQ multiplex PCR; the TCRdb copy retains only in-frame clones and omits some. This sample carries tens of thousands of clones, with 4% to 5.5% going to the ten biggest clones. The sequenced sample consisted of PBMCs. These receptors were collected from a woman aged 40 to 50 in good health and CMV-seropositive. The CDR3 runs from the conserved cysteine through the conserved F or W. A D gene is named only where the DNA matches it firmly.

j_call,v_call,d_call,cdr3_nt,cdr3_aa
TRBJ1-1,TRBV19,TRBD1,TGTGCCAGTTACAGGGGTGGCACTGAAGCTTTCTTT,CASYRGGTEAFF
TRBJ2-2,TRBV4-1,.,TGCGCCAGCAGCCAAGAGGCCGGGTGGGGGGCCGGGGAGCTGTTTTTT,CASSQEAGWGAGELFF
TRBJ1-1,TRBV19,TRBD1,TGTGCCAGTAGCAACACAGGGGATACTGAAGCTTTCTTT,CASSNTGDTEAFF
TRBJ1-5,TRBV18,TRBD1,TGTGCCAGCTCCCCCGGGACAGGCAATCAGCCCCAGCATTTT,CASSPGTGNQPQHF
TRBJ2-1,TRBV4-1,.,TGCGCCAGCAGCCAAGACGACGGGGTTGCGCGGTACAATGAGCAGTTCTTC,CASSQDDGVARYNEQFF
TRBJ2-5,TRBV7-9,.,TGTGCCAGCAGTACGGGGTTGGAGACCCAGTACTTC,CASSTGLETQYF
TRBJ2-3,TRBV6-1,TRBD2,TGTGCCAGCAGTGAATCACTAGCGGGAGGTGATACGCAGTATTTT,CASSESLAGGDTQYF
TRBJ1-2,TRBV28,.,TGTGCCAGCAGTTTTAAGCTGCCCCCCTATGGCTACACCTTC,CASSFKLPPYGYTF
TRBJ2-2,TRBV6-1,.,TGTGCCAGCAGTAAAGGACCGGGACAGAACACCGGGGAGCTGTTTTTT,CASSKGPGQNTGELFF
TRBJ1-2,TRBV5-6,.,TGTGCCAGCAGCTGGGAGGGTGACTATGGCTACACCTTC,CASSWEGDYGYTF
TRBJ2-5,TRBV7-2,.,TGTGCCAGCAGCGCCTCTAGAGAGACCCAGTACTTC,CASSASRETQYF
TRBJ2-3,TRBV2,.,TGTGCCAGCAAAGCGACGGGGTCCGATACGCAGTATTTT,CASKATGSDTQYF
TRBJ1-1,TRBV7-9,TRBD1,TGTGCCAGCAGCTTCCTAGACAGGGGGGAAGCTTTCTTT,CASSFLDRGEAFF